One sample yielded the 9 T cell receptor beta chains listed below, sequenced in a study of blood T cell repertoires in COVID-19. TCRdb's table, derived via immunoSEQ multiplex PCR, lists solely in-frame clones and lacks some. The sample records fewer than 300,000 clones, under 90% being singletons. Sequenced input: PBMCs or T cells enriched from blood (not recorded which). These receptor sequences come from a man aged 18-30 years who had recovered from COVID-19.

V gene TRBV2 combines with J gene TRBJ1-5, with TRBD1 as a possible D gene (6 bases). The CDR3 sequence is 13 residues long. Trimming cost V 7 bases and J 3 bases, with 10 bases left between them. The germline V gene has CDR1 SNHLY and CDR2 FYNNEI. The CDR3 loop is CASKDSFNQPQHF. CDR3 DNA sequence: TGTGCCAGCAAGGACAGTTTCAATCAGCCCCAGCATTTT.

The V gene is TRBV6-4, the J gene TRBJ1-6; D is unresolved. The CDR3 contains 18 residues. V shed 0 bases and J shed 0 bases, with 12 bases lying between them. In germline, CDR1 is MRHNA, CDR2 SNTAGT. The CDR3 region is CASSDSRRQSSYNSPLHF. The DNA of the CDR3 is TGTGCCAGCAGTGACTCACGGCGGCAAAGCTCCTATAATTCACCCCTCCACTTT.

The chain combines TRBV5-1 with TRBJ2-7, with D perhaps TRBD2 (5 bases). Germline CDR1 SGHRS, CDR2 YFSETQ. Trimming shortened V by 4 bases and J by 5 bases, and 19 bases separated the two germline ends. This CDR3 is 15 amino acids long. DNA of the CDR3: TGCGCCAGCAGCCGTACAACAGCGGCCCTCGACGAGCAGTACTTC. Translating gives CASSRTTAALDEQYF.

The genes are TRBV7-2 and TRBJ1-6; D is undetermined. Germline V gene sequence: CDR1 SGHTA, CDR2 FQGNSA. V was pared by 1 base and J by 7 bases, with 8 bases between. The CDR3 is made up of 14 amino acids. In DNA, the CDR3 is TGTGCCAGCAGCTTAGGACGGGGAAATTCACCCCTCCACTTT. It translates to CASSLGRGNSPLHF. Based on the CDR3 plus reference TRBV7-2 and TRBJ1-6, the full variable domain is GAGVSQSPSNKVTEKGKDVELRCDPISGHTALYWYRQSLGQGLEFLIYFQGNSAPDKSGLPSDRFSAERTGGSVSTLTIQRTQQEDSAVYLCASSLGRGNSPLHFGNGTRLTVT.

The chain links TRBV2 to TRBJ1-5, with 9 positions matching TRBD1. Germline trimming cut 7 bases from V and 4 bases from J; bases unmatched to any gene: 8. Germline CDR1 is SNHLY and CDR2 is FYNNEI. The CDR3 covers 15 residues. DNA for the CDR3: TGTGCCAGCAATGCCGGGACAGGGATGAATCAGCCCCAGCATTTT. It encodes CASNAGTGMNQPQHF.

The chain employs TRBV19 and TRBJ2-3; TRBD1 is a possible D gene (6 bases). The V gene's germline CDR1 is LNHDA and CDR2 SQIVND (reference sequence). The V gene lost 3 bases and the J gene lost 0 bases, with 16 bases spanning the gap. CDR3 length: 17 amino acids. CDR3 bases: TGTGCCAGTAGTATTCGTTTAAGACAGGAAAGCACAGATACGCAGTATTTT. Translation gives CASSIRLRQESTDTQYF.

V gene TRBV15 combines with J gene TRBJ1-5, with D hard to call. This CDR3 has 15 residues. Germline CDR1 reads LNHNV; CDR2 reads YYDKDF (reference sequence). The V gene lost 3 bases and the J gene lost 8 bases, with 17 bases spanning the gap. The CDR3 reads CATSSQDPQSKPQHF. The CDR3 region has the DNA TGTGCCACCAGCAGCCAGGATCCCCAATCAAAGCCCCAGCATTTT. The entire variable domain, with the rest obtained from reference TRBV15 and TRBJ1-5, is as follows: DAMVIQNPRYQVTQFGKPVTLSCSQTLNHNVMYWYQQKSSQAPKLLFHYYDKDFNNEADTPDNFQSRRPNTSFCFLDIRSPGLGDTAMYLCATSSQDPQSKPQHFGDGTRLSIL.

The V call is TRBV5-6, the J call TRBJ1-1; no reliable D call. The CDR3 has 12 amino acids. Deletions cut 4 bases from V and 7 bases from J, with 11 bases between. CDR1 and CDR2 (germline): SGHDT, YYEEEE. In DNA, the CDR3 is TGTGCCAGCAGCGGTCAGGATGATGAAGCTTTCTTT. It is translated as CASSGQDDEAFF.

The chain couples TRBV18 to TRBJ1-1, with D unresolved. The CDR3 is 12 amino acids. V shed 6 bases and J shed 7 bases, with 12 bases lying between them. Looked up from germline, CDR1 is KGHSH and CDR2 is LQKENI. This chain's CDR3 is CASSPDQVEAFF. The CDR3 bases are TGTGCCAGCTCTCCTGACCAGGTTGAAGCTTTCTTT. The full variable domain, rest sourced from reference TRBV18 and TRBJ1-1, is NAGVMQNPRHLVRRRGQEARLRCSPMKGHSHVYWYRQLPEEGLKFMVYLQKENIIDESGMPKERFSAEFPKEGPSILRIQQVVRGDSAAYFCASSPDQVEAFFGQGTRLTVV.